These 26 T cell receptor beta chains came from one sample sequenced in a study of cytomegalovirus exposure and HLA in healthy donors. The repertoire was sequenced with immunoSEQ multiplex PCR; TCRdb's copy has only in-frame clones and lacks some. The profile shows approximately 82,000 clones, 85% to 95% of them singletons. Sequencing used PBMCs. These receptors were collected from a woman between 18 and 29 years old in good health and CMV-seronegative.

CDR3 region: CASSQEGLLTGELFF. CDR3 bases: TGTGCCAGCAGCCAGGAGGGACTCCTCACCGGGGAGCTGTTTTTT. This chain uses TRBV6-5 with TRBJ2-2; TRBD2 might be the D (6 bases). CDR1 is MNHEY and CDR2 is SVGAGI in the germline V gene. CDR3 length equals 15 residues. Deletions cut 6 bases from V and 4 bases from J, with 15 bases between.

The chain couples TRBV28 to TRBJ2-7; maybe TRBD1 (6 bases). This CDR3 is built from 14 residues. V lost 10 bases and J 7 bases, leaving 23 bases between the germline ends. Germline loops: CDR1 MDHEN, CDR2 SYDVKM. The CDR3 sequence is CATTPRDTFGEQYF. DNA of the CDR3: TGTGCCACTACACCTCGGGACACTTTCGGGGAGCAGTACTTC.

This clone was detected only a few times. The V and J genes are TRBV9 and TRBJ1-1; D ambiguous. From germline, CDR1 is SGDLS and CDR2 YYNGEE. V dropped 3 bases and J dropped 10 bases, with 13 bases sitting between them. This CDR3 region has 12 residues. Here the CDR3 DNA reads TGTGCCAGCAGCGCGAGTCGCATGAGAGCTTTCTTT. This translates into CASSASRMRAFF.

The chain uses TRBV7-9 and TRBJ2-3; TRBD2 aligns across 10 bases. Germline values: CDR1 SEHNR, CDR2 FQNEAQ (reference sequence). CDR3 length: 17 amino acids. Trimming cost V 2 bases and J 2 bases; bases outside gene matches: 7. The CDR3 coding sequence is TGTGCCAGCAGCTTACTGATGGGGACTAGCGTCACAGATACGCAGTATTTT. Amino acid sequence: CASSLLMGTSVTDTQYF.

V usage is TRBV5-1 and J usage is TRBJ2-3; 11 bases line up with TRBD2. Germline assignment: CDR1 SGHRS and CDR2 YFSETQ. V shed 4 bases and J 2 bases; nucleotides not matched to a gene: 6. The CDR3 contains 16 residues. This CDR3 reads CASSLRLAGFTDTQYF. CDR3 nucleotide sequence: TGCGCCAGCAGCCTAAGACTAGCGGGGTTCACAGATACGCAGTATTTT.

The chain carries TRBV7-9 and TRBJ1-4, with D hard to call. This CDR3 has 17 amino acids. V gave up 3 bases and J gave up 3 bases, with 17 bases separating them. Germline values: CDR1 SEHNR, CDR2 FQNEAQ (reference sequence). CDR3 sequence: CASSFSRGLTPNEKLFF. CDR3 nucleotide sequence: TGTGCCAGCAGCTTTTCCCGCGGACTAACCCCTAATGAAAAACTGTTTTTT.

In DNA form, the CDR3 reads TGTGCCAGCAGCGTCGGCAGGTCATTGGTCGAGCAGTACTTC. It translates to CASSVGRSLVEQYF. V usage is TRBV7-9 and J usage is TRBJ2-7; no clear D. The CDR3 loop spans 14 amino acids. In germline, CDR1 is SEHNR, CDR2 FQNEAQ (reference sequence). V lost 5 bases and J 6 bases, leaving 17 bases between the germline ends.

The rearrangement joins TRBV7-2 to TRBJ2-7; the D gene is possibly TRBD2 (6 bases). Looked up from germline, CDR1 is SGHTA and CDR2 is FQGNSA. The CDR3 has 15 amino acids. V shed 1 base and J shed 2 bases, with 12 bases lying between them. The CDR3 protein is CASSLGTTPPYEQYF. The CDR3 DNA reads TGTGCCAGCAGCTTAGGGACTACCCCCCCCTACGAGCAGTACTTC.

The J gene is TRBJ2-3, the V gene TRBV7-2; 10 bases map to TRBD2. After removal of 1 base from V and 1 base from J, the junction contained 2 bases not matched to a gene. The CDR3 covers 16 residues. Germline V gene lookup returns CDR1 SGHTA and CDR2 FQGNSA. CDR3: CASSLDGLAGTDTQYF. Written as DNA, the CDR3 is TGTGCCAGCAGCTTAGATGGACTAGCGGGCACAGATACGCAGTATTTT. Full variable domain (rest looked up from reference TRBV7-2 and TRBJ2-3): GAGVSQSPSNKVTEKGKDVELRCDPISGHTALYWYRQSLGQGLEFLIYFQGNSAPDKSGLPSDRFSAERTGGSVSTLTIQRTQQEDSAVYLCASSLDGLAGTDTQYFGPGTRLTVL.

This clone was seen a single time. This chain uses TRBV27 with TRBJ2-1, with 9 bases that match TRBD1. Unmatched junction bases numbered 13, after V lost 7 bases and J lost 0 bases. The length of the CDR3 is 18 residues. CDR1 and CDR2 (germline): MNHEY, SMNVEV (reference sequence). CDR3 sequence reads: CASKPGTGRDSSYNEQFF. CDR3 bases: TGTGCCAGCAAACCCGGGACAGGGAGGGACAGCTCCTACAATGAGCAGTTCTTC.

The V gene is TRBV5-8, the J gene TRBJ2-5, with a tentative D call TRBD2 (6 bases). The CDR3 extends over 16 amino acids. Between the trimmed V and J ends, which lost 4 bases and 5 bases, there was a span of 21 bases. Germline V gene sequence: CDR1 SGHTS, CDR2 YDEGEE. In DNA, the CDR3 is TGTGCCAGCAGCCCGCTGGGGGGACGTATAATCGAGACCCAGTACTTC. Protein sequence: CASSPLGGRIIETQYF.

Here the CDR3 DNA reads TGTGCCATCAGTGAGTCTGAGCGGGAGTTCTATGAGCAGTTCTTC. Protein sequence: CAISESEREFYEQFF. The rearrangement joins TRBV10-3 to TRBJ2-1; TRBD2 matches at 8 bases. The V gene's germline CDR1 is ENHRY and CDR2 SYGVKD. Trimming took 0 bases from V and 8 from J; bases not matched to a gene: 6. The CDR3 runs to 15 residues.

This clone occurred a few times. This chain uses TRBV10-3 with TRBJ2-1; 11 bases are shared with TRBD2. The V segment lost 10 bases and the J segment 7 bases; nucleotides outside the gene matches: 12. The V gene's germline CDR1 is ENHRY and CDR2 SYGVKD. The CDR3 is made up of 15 amino acids. CDR3 nucleotide sequence: TGTGCCACTGGTCTCTTTAGCGGGGGGGTTAATGAGCAGTTCTTC. This codes for CATGLFSGGVNEQFF.

This rearrangement joins TRBV7-9 to TRBJ2-7; D tentatively fits TRBD1 or TRBD2 (7 bases each). Trimming shortened V by 5 bases and J by 13 bases, and 30 bases separated the two germline ends. The CDR3 has 16 amino acids. Germline V lookup: CDR1 SEHNR, CDR2 FQNEAQ (reference sequence). The CDR3, as DNA: TGTGCCAGCAGCCTAGGGGGCTCTAGCGGTGTCTACGAGCGATACTTC. Protein product: CASSLGGSSGVYERYF.

CDR3 loop: CASSSYENTQYF. In DNA, the CDR3 is TGTGCCAGCAGTTCATACGAGAATACGCAGTATTTT. The chain is built from TRBV28 and TRBJ2-3, with unresolved D. Germline CDR1 MDHEN, CDR2 SYDVKM. CDR3 length: 12 amino acids. Trimming stripped 4 bases from V and 7 bases from J, with 9 bases between. Drawing the rest from reference TRBV28 and TRBJ2-3, the complete variable domain is DVKVTQSSRYLVKRTGEKVFLECVQDMDHENMFWYRQDPGLGLRLIYFSYDVKMKEKGDIPEGYSVSREKKERFSLILESASTNQTSMYLCASSSYENTQYFGPGTRLTVL.

V usage is TRBV27 and J usage is TRBJ2-5; a possible D gene is TRBD2 (6 bases). Germline CDR1 MNHEY, CDR2 SMNVEV (reference sequence). The length of the CDR3 is 11 residues. V was pared by 6 bases and J by 7 bases, with 9 bases between. The CDR3 is CASSPGGTQYF. CDR3 sequence (DNA): TGTGCCAGCAGCCCCGGGGGGACCCAGTACTTC.

This sequence joins TRBV6-1 and TRBJ1-3; no clear D. The CDR3 loop spans 12 amino acids. The V end lost 6 bases, the J end lost 4 bases, and 7 bases lay between the germline ends. Per germline, CDR1 MNHNS and CDR2 SASEGT. The DNA of the CDR3 is TGTGCCAGCAGATTAGTAGGAAACACCATATATTTT. It is translated as CASRLVGNTIYF.

This sequence joins TRBV4-1 and TRBJ2-7, with TRBD2 identical over 10 bases. Looked up from germline, CDR1 is MGHRA and CDR2 is YSYEKL. The CDR3 runs to 16 residues. After removal of 4 bases from V and 0 bases from J, the junction contained 6 bases not matched to a gene. In nucleotides, the CDR3 is TGCGCCAGCAGCCCCAGGGCTAGCGGGAGCTCCTACGAGCAGTACTTC. The encoded protein is CASSPRASGSSYEQYF.

The genes are TRBV6-1 and TRBJ2-5; 7 bases are shared with TRBD1. J was trimmed by 3 bases and V by 2 bases; bases with no gene match: 0. The CDR3 consists of 13 residues. CDR1 MNHNS and CDR2 SASEGT come from the germline V gene. CDR3 in amino acids: CASSETGEETQYF. CDR3 nucleotides: TGTGCCAGCAGTGAAACAGGGGAAGAGACCCAGTACTTC.

This chain connects TRBV2 to TRBJ2-3; 11 bases are a match to TRBD2. After removal of 4 bases from V and 11 bases from J, the junction contained 8 bases not matched to a gene. The length of the CDR3 is 14 residues. Germline V gene data show CDR1 as SNHLY and CDR2 as FYNNEI. The CDR3 reads CASSVSGGVPEQYF. The CDR3 DNA reads as TGTGCCAGCAGTGTTAGCGGGGGGGTCCCCGAGCAGTATTTT.

The chain carries TRBV14 and TRBJ2-7, with D maybe TRBD1 (8 bases). The V gene's germline CDR1 is SGHDN and CDR2 FVKESK. The CDR3 contains 16 residues. V was trimmed by 2 bases and J by 6 bases, leaving 20 bases between them. The CDR3 protein is CASSQLGGQGAREQYF. The CDR3 DNA follows: TGTGCCAGCAGCCAATTGGGAGGGCAGGGGGCCCGCGAGCAGTACTTC.

As for this clone: The sample contains more than one DNA sequence encoding this CDR3. The genes are TRBV5-1 and TRBJ1-4; the match to TRBD1 covers 7 bases. The CDR3 runs to 12 residues. Losses at the gene ends were 9 bases for V and 10 bases for J; bases not matched to a gene: 9. Per the germline V gene, CDR1 is SGHRS and CDR2 is YFSETQ. Here the CDR3 DNA reads TGCGCCACCCGACAGGGTTCCCGAAAACTGTTTTTT. It translates to CATRQGSRKLFF.

The chain links TRBV2 to TRBJ2-7; maybe TRBD2 (5 bases). The CDR3 runs to 14 residues. The germline gives CDR1 SNHLY, CDR2 FYNNEI. V gave up 7 bases and J gave up 3 bases, with 16 bases separating them. CDR3 sequence (DNA): TGTGCCAGCATTGAGCCCGGGAATGGCTACGAGCAGTACTTC. Its protein product is CASIEPGNGYEQYF.

This clone was counted a single time. The chain recombines TRBV4-1 with TRBJ2-7; the match to TRBD1 covers 11 bases. Germline V gives CDR1 MGHRA, CDR2 YSYEKL. The V gene end was trimmed by 8 bases and the J gene end by 4 bases; junction bases not matched to a gene: 7. This CDR3 spans 14 amino acids. CDR3 DNA sequence: TGCGCCAGCTCTCCGGACAGGGGGCTGTACGAGCAGTACTTC. The encoded protein is CASSPDRGLYEQYF.

The chain is built from TRBV13 and TRBJ1-2; tentative D call: TRBD1 (6 bases). Trimming left V 5 bases short and J 4 bases short, with 17 bases between. CDR3 length: 15 residues. Looked up from germline, CDR1 is PRHDT and CDR2 is FYEKMQ (reference sequence). CDR3 DNA sequence: TGTGCCAGCAGCGCACAGGGAAGAGGGGGCTATGGCTACACCTTC. Translation: CASSAQGRGGYGYTF.

The V and J genes are TRBV7-8 and TRBJ2-7; D may be TRBD2 (7 bases). Trimming removed 1 base from V and 7 bases from J, with 20 bases in between. From germline, CDR1 is SGHVS and CDR2 FQNEAQ. This CDR3 contains 16 residues. The CDR3 DNA follows: TGTGCCAGCAGCTTAGGAGGGGGGGCAGGACCTTCAGAGCAGTACTTC. Its translation: CASSLGGGAGPSEQYF.